The clone carrying this T cell receptor (beta chain) was counted only a few times. The target antigen is unknown. Unique molecular identifiers were affixed to single, distinct cDNA molecules. Using its own MiXCR run on the 5' RACE reads, TCRdb lists one record per CDR3 protein. Of about 64,000 distinct CDR3 sequences listed, around 13% are singletons. This sample stems from a study of early T cells in non-severe SARS-CoV-2 infection. Overall study: Alpha and beta chains were unpaired, from unsorted whole-blood bulk RNA.

Findings of the study overall: Reliance on VDJdb matching favored anti-spike CD8 responses; private and CD4 specificities were missed.

With V trimmed by 10 bases and J by 4 bases, 11 bases remained unmatched. CDR1 is SEHNR, CDR2 FQNEAQ, per germline (reference sequence). The CDR3 is made up of 14 amino acids. This receptor was identified in an adult who was a healthcare worker with PCR-confirmed SARS-CoV-2 infection or an uninfected control (not recorded which). Sequences were obtained from whole blood. The rearrangement uses TRBV7-9 and TRBJ1-2; TRBD1 agrees at 8 bases. This CDR3 reads CATTGTGLFYGYTF. The CDR3 DNA sequence: TGTGCCACCACCGGGACAGGCCTGTTCTATGGCTACACCTTC.